This record covers a single T cell receptor beta chain. The V and J ends lost 5 bases and 4 bases, in that order; junction bases with no gene match: 13. The CDR3 has 18 residues. Germline CDR1 MDHEN, CDR2 SYDVKM. This sample stems from a study of cytomegalovirus exposure and HLA in healthy donors. On the study more broadly: The 100 to 150 validation repertoires, a later analysis reported, used the same platform as the roughly 660 repertoires from the first cohort.

Profiling relied on immunoSEQ multiplex PCR, and the TCRdb table lists in-frame clones only, not all of them. The table has roughly 68,000 clones, 96% seen once. This sequence was found in a woman aged 18 to 35 in good health and CMV-seropositive. Sequenced material: PBMCs. This chain links TRBV28 with TRBJ2-1; 11 bases fit TRBD1. CDR3 sequence reads: CASSPLAGRDRGYNEQFF. For the CDR3, the DNA is TGTGCCAGCAGTCCCTTGGCCGGCCGGGACAGGGGGTACAATGAGCAGTTCTTC.